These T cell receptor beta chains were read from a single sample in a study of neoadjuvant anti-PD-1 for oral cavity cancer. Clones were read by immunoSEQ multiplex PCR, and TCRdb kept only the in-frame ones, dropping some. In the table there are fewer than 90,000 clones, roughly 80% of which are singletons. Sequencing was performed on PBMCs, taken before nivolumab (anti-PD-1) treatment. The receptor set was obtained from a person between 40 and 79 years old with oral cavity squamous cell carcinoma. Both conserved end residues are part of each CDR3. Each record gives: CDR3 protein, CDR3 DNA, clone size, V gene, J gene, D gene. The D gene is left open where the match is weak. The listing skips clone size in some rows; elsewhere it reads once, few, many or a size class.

CASSSRQGGLPGYTF	TGTGCCAGCAGTTCAAGACAGGGAGGGCTGCCAGGCTACACCTTC	.	TRBV28	TRBJ1-2	TRBD1
CASSSSSGRSYEQYF	TGTGCCAGTAGTTCCTCTAGCGGGAGATCCTACGAGCAGTACTTC	.	TRBV19	TRBJ2-7	TRBD2
CASSPAGGRAYEQYF	TGTGCCAGCAGCCCAGCTGGGGGGAGGGCTTACGAGCAGTACTTC	.	TRBV7-2	TRBJ2-7	TRBD2
CASRASGAVDTQYF	TGCGCCAGCAGAGCGTCAGGGGCTGTAGATACGCAGTATTTT	.	TRBV5-1	TRBJ2-3	.
CASSPDRGNQPQHF	TGCGCCAGCAGCCCGGATAGGGGCAATCAGCCCCAGCATTTT	medium-sized	TRBV5-1	TRBJ1-5	.
CASSLGGLGGYTF	TGTGCCAGCAGCCTAGGCGGGTTAGGTGGCTACACCTTC	.	TRBV6-6	TRBJ1-2	.
CASTQAGEQYF	TGTGCCTCCACTCAAGCGGGGGAGCAGTACTTC	.	TRBV30	TRBJ2-7	TRBD2
CASSAPGGRASEQYF	TGTGCCAGCAGTGCGCCTGGCGGGAGGGCCTCCGAGCAGTACTTC	.	TRBV6-4	TRBJ2-7	TRBD2
CASRGLASYEQYF	TGTGCCAGCAGAGGACTAGCGTCCTACGAGCAGTACTTC	.	TRBV6-1	TRBJ2-7	TRBD2
CASTSTSGGYNEQFF	TGTGCCAGCACATCGACTAGCGGGGGCTACAATGAGCAGTTCTTC	once	TRBV6-5	TRBJ2-1	TRBD2
CASSPQGLGTQYF	TGTGCCAGTAGTCCACAGGGTTTAGGGACCCAGTACTTC	.	TRBV19	TRBJ2-5	.
CASSPRSHTTGVQAKNIQYF	TGTGCCAGCAGCCCTCGATCCCATACGACAGGGGTCCAAGCCAAAAACATTCAGTACTTC	.	TRBV2	TRBJ2-4	TRBD1
CASSLNEGVTYNEQFF	TGTGCCAGCAGCTTAAACGAGGGAGTTACCTACAATGAGCAGTTCTTC	once	TRBV7-9	TRBJ2-1	.
CASMLAVTGELFF	TGTGCCAGCATGCTAGCGGTCACCGGGGAGCTGTTTTTT	.	TRBV2	TRBJ2-2	TRBD2
CAWSLQRRGLFNEQFF	TGTGCCTGGAGTCTACAAAGGCGGGGCTTATTCAATGAGCAGTTCTTC	.	TRBV30	TRBJ2-1	.
CAWSVHNYEQYF	TGTGCCTGGAGTGTTCACAACTACGAGCAGTACTTC	.	TRBV30	TRBJ2-7	.
CAISGARGLASEQYF	TGTGCCATCAGTGGAGCAAGGGGGCTGGCGAGTGAGCAGTACTTC	.	TRBV10-3	TRBJ2-7	TRBD1
CASSLRPLAGATSGWSEQFF	TGTGCCAGCAGCTTACGGCCCCTAGCGGGAGCGACGTCTGGGTGGAGTGAGCAGTTCTTC	.	TRBV11-3	TRBJ2-1	TRBD2